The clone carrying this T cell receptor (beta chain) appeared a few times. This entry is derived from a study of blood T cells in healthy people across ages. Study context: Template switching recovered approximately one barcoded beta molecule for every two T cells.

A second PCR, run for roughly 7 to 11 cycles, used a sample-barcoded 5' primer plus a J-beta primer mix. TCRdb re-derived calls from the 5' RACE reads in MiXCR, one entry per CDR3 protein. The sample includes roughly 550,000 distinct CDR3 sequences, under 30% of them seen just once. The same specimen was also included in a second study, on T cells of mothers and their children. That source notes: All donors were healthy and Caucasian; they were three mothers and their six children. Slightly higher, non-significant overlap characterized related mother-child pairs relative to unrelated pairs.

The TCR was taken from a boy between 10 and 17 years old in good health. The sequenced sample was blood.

The CDR3 reads CASSPTGRAYEQYF. The CDR3 nucleotides are TGTGCCAGCAGCCCGACAGGGCGGGCCTACGAGCAGTACTTC. This rearrangement joins TRBV7-9 to TRBJ2-7; 7 bases align to TRBD1. The trim removed 5 bases at V and 2 bases at J, leaving 6 bases unmatched. Germline CDR1 SEHNR, CDR2 FQNEAQ (reference sequence). The CDR3 contains 14 residues.